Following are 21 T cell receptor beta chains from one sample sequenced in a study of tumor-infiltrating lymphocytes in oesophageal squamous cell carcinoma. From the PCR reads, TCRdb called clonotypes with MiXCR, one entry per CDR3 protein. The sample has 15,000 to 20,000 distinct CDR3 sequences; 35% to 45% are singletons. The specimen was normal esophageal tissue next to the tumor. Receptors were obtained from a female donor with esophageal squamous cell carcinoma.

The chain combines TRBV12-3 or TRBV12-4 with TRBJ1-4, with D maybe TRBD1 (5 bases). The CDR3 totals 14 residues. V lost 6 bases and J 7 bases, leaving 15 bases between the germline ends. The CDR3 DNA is TGTGCCAGCAGGCGCGGCAGGGATAGTGAAAAACTGTTTTTT. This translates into CASRRGRDSEKLFF.

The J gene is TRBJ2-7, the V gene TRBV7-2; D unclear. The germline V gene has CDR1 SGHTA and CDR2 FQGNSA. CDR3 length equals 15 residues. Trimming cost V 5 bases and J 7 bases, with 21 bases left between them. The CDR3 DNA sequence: TGTGCCAGCAGCCTAAATACAGATTACTACAATGAGCAGTACTTC. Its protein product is CASSLNTDYYNEQYF.

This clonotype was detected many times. Written as DNA, the CDR3 is TGTGCCAGCAGTCACGACTCTTGGGACAGCCAAAAAAACACTGAAGCTTTCTTT. Translating it yields CASSHDSWDSQKNTEAFF. This chain connects TRBV12-3 or TRBV12-4 to TRBJ1-1, with 7 positions matching TRBD1. J gave up 2 bases and V 5 bases, and 17 bases lay outside the gene matches. This CDR3 comprises 18 residues.

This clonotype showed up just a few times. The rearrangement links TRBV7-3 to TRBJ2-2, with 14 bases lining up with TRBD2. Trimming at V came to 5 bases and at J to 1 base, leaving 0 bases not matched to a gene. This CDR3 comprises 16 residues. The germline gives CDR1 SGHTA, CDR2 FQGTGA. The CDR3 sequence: CASSGLAGGNTGELFF. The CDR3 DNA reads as TGTGCCAGCAGCGGACTAGCGGGAGGGAACACCGGGGAGCTGTTTTTT. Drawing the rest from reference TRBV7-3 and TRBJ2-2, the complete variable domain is GAGVSQTPSNKVTEKGKYVELRCDPISGHTALYWYRQSLGQGPEFLIYFQGTGAADDSGLPNDRFFAVRPEGSVSTLKIQRTERGDSAVYLCASSGLAGGNTGELFFGEGSRLTVL.

The CDR3 sequence: CAISKGLAVYEQYF. As DNA, the CDR3 is TGTGCCATCAGTAAGGGACTAGCGGTATACGAGCAGTACTTC. The chain is built from TRBV10-3 and TRBJ2-5, with TRBD2 identical over 11 bases. The J call may be incorrect, as the DNA end agrees better with TRBJ2-7. Germline values: CDR1 ENHRY, CDR2 SYGVKD. CDR3 size: 14 residues.

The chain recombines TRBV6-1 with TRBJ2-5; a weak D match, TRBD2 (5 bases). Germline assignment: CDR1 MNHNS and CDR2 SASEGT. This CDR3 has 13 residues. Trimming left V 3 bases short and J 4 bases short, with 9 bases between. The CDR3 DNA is TGTGCCAGCAGTGAGCAAGGGAGAGAGACCCAGTACTTC. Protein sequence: CASSEQGRETQYF.

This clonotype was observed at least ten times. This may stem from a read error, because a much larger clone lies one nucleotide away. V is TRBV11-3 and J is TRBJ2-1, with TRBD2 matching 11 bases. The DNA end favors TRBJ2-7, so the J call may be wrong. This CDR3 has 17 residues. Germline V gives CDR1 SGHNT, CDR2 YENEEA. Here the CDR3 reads CASSPGTSGSSYNEQYF. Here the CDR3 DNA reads TGTGCCAGCAGCCCGGGGACTAGCGGAAGCTCCTACAATGAGCAGTACTTC.

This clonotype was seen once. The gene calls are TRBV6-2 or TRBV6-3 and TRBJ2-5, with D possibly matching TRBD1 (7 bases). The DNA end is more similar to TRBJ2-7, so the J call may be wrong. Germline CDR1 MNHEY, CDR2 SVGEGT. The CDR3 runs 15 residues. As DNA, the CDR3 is TGTGCCAGTACTCCGGAGGGGGCGAGCTCCTACGAGCAGTACTTC. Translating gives CASTPEGASSYEQYF.

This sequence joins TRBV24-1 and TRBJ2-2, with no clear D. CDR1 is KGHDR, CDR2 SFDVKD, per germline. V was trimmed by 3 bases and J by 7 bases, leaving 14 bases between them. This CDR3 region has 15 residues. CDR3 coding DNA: TGTGCCACCAGTGATCCCCGGGTCCTAAACGGGGAGCTGTTTTTT. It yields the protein CATSDPRVLNGELFF.

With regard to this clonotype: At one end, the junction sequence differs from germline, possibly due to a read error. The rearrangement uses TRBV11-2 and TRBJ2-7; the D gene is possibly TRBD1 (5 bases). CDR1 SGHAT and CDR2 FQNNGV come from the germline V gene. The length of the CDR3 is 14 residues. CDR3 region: CASSWTDNNSPLHF. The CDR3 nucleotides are TGTGCCAGCAGCTGGACGGACAATAATTCACCCCTCCACTTC.

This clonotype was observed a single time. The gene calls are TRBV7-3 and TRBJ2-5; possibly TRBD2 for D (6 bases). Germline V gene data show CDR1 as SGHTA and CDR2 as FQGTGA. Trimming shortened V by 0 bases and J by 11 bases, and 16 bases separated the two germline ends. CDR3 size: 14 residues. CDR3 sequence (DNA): TGTGCCAGCAGCTTAACCACGGGAGCAGATACGCAGTACTTC. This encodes CASSLTTGADTQYF. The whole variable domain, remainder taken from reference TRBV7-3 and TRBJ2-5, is GAGVSQTPSNKVTEKGKYVELRCDPISGHTALYWYRQSLGQGPEFLIYFQGTGAADDSGLPNDRFFAVRPEGSVSTLKIQRTERGDSAVYLCASSLTTGADTQYFGPGTRLLVL.

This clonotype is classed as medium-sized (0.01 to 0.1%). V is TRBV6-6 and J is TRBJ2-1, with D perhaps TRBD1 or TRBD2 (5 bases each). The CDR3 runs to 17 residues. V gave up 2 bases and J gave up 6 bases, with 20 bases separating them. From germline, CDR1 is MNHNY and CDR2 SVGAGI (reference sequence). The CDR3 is CASSYGTLGFGGNEQFF. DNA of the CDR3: TGTGCCAGCAGTTACGGGACCCTGGGCTTTGGTGGCAATGAGCAGTTCTTC.

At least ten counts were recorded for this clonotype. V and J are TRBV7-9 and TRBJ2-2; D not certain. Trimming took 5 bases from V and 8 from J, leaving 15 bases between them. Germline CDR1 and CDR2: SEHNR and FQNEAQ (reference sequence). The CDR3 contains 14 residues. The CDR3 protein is CASSPDPSLGELFF. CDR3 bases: TGTGCCAGCAGCCCCGACCCCAGTTTGGGGGAGCTGTTTTTT.

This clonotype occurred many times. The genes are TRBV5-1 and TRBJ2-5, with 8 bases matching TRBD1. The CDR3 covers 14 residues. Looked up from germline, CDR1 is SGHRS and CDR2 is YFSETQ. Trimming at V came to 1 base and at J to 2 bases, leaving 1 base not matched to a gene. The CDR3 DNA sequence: TGCGCCAGCAGCTTGTGGGACAGGCAAGAGACCCAGTACTTC. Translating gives CASSLWDRQETQYF. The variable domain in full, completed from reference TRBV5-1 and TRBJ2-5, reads KAGVTQTPRYLIKTRGQQVTLSCSPISGHRSVSWYQQTPGQGLQFLFEYFSETQRNKGNFPGRFSGRQFSNSRSEMNVSTLELGDSALYLCASSLWDRQETQYFGPGTRLLVL.

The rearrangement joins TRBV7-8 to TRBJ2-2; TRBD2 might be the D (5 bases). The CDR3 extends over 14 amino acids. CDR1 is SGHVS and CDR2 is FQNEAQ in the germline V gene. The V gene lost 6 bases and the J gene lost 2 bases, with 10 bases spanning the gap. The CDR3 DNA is TGTGCCAGCAGGGGAGCGGCTAACACCGGGGAGCTGTTTTTT. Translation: CASRGAANTGELFF.

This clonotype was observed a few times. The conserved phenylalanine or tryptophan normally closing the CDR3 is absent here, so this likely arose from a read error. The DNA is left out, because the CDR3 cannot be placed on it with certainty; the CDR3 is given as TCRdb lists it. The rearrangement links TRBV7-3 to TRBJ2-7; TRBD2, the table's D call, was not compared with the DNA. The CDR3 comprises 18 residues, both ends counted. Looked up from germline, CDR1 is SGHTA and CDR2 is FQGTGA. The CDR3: CASSLTWLAGYNEQFFGS.

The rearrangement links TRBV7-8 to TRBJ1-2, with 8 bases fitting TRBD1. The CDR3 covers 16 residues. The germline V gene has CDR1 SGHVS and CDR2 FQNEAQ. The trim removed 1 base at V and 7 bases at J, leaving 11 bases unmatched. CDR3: CASSLEGGGQETGYTF. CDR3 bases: TGTGCCAGCAGCTTAGAAGGGGGGGGACAGGAGACTGGCTACACCTTC.

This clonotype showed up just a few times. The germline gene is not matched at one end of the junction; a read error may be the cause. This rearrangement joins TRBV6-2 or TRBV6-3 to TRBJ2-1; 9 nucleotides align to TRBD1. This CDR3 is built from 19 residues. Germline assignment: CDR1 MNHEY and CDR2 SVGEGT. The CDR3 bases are TGTGCCAGCAGTTACTCGGGGCGTATGGGACAGGGTGACACCGGGGAGCTGTACTTC. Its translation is CASSYSGRMGQGDTGELYF.

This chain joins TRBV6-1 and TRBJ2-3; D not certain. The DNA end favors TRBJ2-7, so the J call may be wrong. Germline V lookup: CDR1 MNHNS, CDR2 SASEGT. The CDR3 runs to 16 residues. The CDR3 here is CASSRLVGITYNEQYF. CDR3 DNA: TGTGCCAGCAGTCGCTTGGTAGGGATCACCTACAATGAGCAGTACTTC.

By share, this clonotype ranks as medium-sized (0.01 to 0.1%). CDR3 in amino acids: CASSFGGGYGYTF. The DNA for the CDR3 is TGTGCCAGCAGTTTTGGGGGCGGCTATGGCTACACCTTC. This chain links TRBV12-3 or TRBV12-4 with TRBJ1-2; perhaps TRBD1 as D (6 bases). This CDR3 spans 13 amino acids. The V gene lost 3 bases and the J gene lost 4 bases, with 9 bases spanning the gap.

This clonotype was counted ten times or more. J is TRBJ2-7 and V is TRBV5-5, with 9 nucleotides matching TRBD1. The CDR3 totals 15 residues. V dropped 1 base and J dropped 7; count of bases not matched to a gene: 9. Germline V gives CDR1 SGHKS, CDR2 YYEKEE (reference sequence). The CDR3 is CASSLTGGLSGEQYF. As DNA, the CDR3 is TGTGCCAGCAGCTTGACAGGGGGCTTATCGGGAGAGCAGTACTTC.